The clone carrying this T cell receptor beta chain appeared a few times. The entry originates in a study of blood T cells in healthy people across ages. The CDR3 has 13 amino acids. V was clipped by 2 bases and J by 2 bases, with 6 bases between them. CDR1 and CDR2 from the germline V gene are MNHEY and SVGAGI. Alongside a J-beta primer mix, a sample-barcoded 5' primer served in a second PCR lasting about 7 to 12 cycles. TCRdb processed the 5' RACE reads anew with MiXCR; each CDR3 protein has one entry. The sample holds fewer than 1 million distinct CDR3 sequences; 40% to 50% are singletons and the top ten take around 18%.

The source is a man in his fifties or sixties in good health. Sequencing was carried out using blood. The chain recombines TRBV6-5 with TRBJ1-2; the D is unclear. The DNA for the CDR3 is TGTGCCAGCAGTTACCTTCAAAACTATGGCTACACCTTC. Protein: CASSYLQNYGYTF.